Here is one T cell receptor beta chain with its context. Antigen: not known. CDR1 and CDR2 from the germline V gene are MNHEY and SMNVEV (reference sequence). The CDR3 consists of 16 residues. The V end was cut by 2 bases, the J end by 3 bases, with 17 bases between. Measured with immunoSEQ multiplex PCR; TCRdb has only the in-frame clones, and not every one. The profile shows more than 60,000 clones, approximately 86% of them singletons. This sample is drawn from a study of OX40 agonist ivuxolimab in advanced cancers. Study-wide context: Treatment of patients was with ivuxolimab, an agonistic anti-OX40 (CD134) antibody. Partial responses occurred in three patients (one hepatocellular carcinoma, two cutaneous melanoma). Study-wide results and limits: No antigen was identified for the clonally expanded peripheral T cells.

The TCR comes from an adult with an advanced solid tumor such as melanoma, head and neck, liver or kidney cancer. This material consisted of CD4+ or CD8+ T cells sorted from blood, taken in a trial of the OX40 agonist ivuxolimab. The genes are TRBV27 and TRBJ2-7, with D possibly TRBD1 on 6 matching bases. The CDR3 reads CASSLKYPRDIYEQYF. Here the CDR3 DNA reads TGTGCCAGCAGTTTAAAATATCCCCGGGACATCTACGAGCAGTACTTC.